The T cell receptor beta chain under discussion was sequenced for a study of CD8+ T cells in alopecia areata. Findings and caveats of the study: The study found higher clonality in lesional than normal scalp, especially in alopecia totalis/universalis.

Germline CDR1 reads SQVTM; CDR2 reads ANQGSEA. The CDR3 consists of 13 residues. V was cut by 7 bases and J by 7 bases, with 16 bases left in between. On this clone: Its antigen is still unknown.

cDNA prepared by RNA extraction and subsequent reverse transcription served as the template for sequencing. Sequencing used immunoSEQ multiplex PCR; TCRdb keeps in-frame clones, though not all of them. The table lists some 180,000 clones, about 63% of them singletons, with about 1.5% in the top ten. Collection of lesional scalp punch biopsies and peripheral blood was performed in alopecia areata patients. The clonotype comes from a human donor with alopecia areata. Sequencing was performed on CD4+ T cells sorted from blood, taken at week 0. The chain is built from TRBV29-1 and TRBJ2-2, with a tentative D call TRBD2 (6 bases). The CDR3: CSANVLRGGELFF. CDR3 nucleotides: TGCAGCGCCAACGTTCTGCGGGGCGGGGAGCTGTTTTTT.